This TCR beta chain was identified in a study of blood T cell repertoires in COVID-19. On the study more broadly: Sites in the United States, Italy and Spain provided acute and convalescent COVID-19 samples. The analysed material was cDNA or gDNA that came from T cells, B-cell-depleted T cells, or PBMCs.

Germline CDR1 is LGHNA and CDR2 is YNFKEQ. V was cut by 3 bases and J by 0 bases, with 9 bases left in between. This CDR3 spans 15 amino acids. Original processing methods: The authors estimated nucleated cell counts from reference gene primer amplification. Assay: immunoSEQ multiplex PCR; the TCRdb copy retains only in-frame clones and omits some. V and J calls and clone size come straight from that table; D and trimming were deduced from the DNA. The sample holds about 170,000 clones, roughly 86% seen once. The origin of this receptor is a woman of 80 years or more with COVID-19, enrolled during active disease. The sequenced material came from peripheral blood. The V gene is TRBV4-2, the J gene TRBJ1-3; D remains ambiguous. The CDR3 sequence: CASSHLRSSGNTIYF. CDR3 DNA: TGTGCCAGCAGCCACCTTAGGAGCTCTGGAAACACCATATATTTT.